This entry lists 25 T cell receptor beta chains sequenced from one sample in a study of tumor and adjacent non-tumor tissue in lung cancer. RNA was extracted from bulk tissue without any cell sorting. The normal lung tissue was taken more than 3 cm from the tumor edge. A modified ARM-PCR protocol with three rounds of nested PCR amplified TCRbeta. TCRdb re-analysed the multiplex PCR reads in MiXCR, keeping a single row per CDR3 protein. The repertoire holds 45,000 or so distinct CDR3 sequences, with roughly 60% as singletons. The sequenced sample consisted of distant non-tumor lung tissue. The receptors shown here come from a middle-aged woman with non-small cell lung cancer.

The chain links TRBV4-2 to TRBJ2-1; 9 bases align to TRBD1. After removal of 7 bases from V and 13 bases from J, the junction contained 17 bases not matched to a gene. CDR1 LGHNA and CDR2 YNFKEQ come from the germline V gene. The CDR3 contains 15 residues. CDR3: CASTPGQGPYNEQFF. The CDR3 DNA follows: TGTGCCAGCACCCCGGGACAGGGACCCTACAACGAACAGTTCTTC.

This chain connects TRBV28 to TRBJ2-7; maybe TRBD1 (6 bases). CDR3 length equals 14 residues. The V gene's germline CDR1 is MDHEN and CDR2 SYDVKM. V gave up 4 bases and J gave up 6 bases, with 16 bases separating them. CDR3 nucleotide sequence: TGTGCCAGCAGTTCACTGACAGGTCAGGTCGAGCAGTACTTC. This translates into CASSSLTGQVEQYF.

A note on this clonotype: Because the CDR3 is missing its conserved closing phenylalanine or tryptophan, this is likely a read error. The chain couples TRBV10-2 to TRBJ1-3; no clear D gene. V was clipped by 6 bases and J by 4 bases, with 7 bases between them. The CDR3 is made up of 12 amino acids. Germline V lookup: CDR1 WSHSY, CDR2 SAAADI. DNA for the CDR3: TGCGCCAGCAGGGTACCCGGAAACACCATATATCCT. Translating it yields CASRVPGNTIYP.

This clonotype was observed many times. The chain uses TRBV7-8 and TRBJ1-6, with TRBD1 as a possible D gene (5 bases). Germline CDR1 and CDR2: SGHVS and FQNEAQ. V was pared by 5 bases and J by 8 bases, with 16 bases between. The CDR3 sequence is 15 residues long. The CDR3 bases are TGTGCCAGCAGCCCAAGACAGAGGAGGGATTCACCCCTCCACTTT. Translation: CASSPRQRRDSPLHF.

The chain combines TRBV11-2 with TRBJ1-6; D is possibly TRBD1 (5 bases). This CDR3 comprises 14 residues. Germline V lookup: CDR1 SGHAT, CDR2 FQNNGV. V was shortened by 8 bases and J by 7 bases, with 15 bases between the two germline ends. The CDR3 loop reads CASDPEGPNSPLHF. In DNA form, the CDR3 reads TGTGCCAGCGACCCAGAGGGACCAAATTCACCCCTCCACTTT.

Concerning this clonotype: The CDR3 does not close with the conserved phenylalanine or tryptophan, likely indicating a read error. The chain joins TRBV7-9 to TRBJ2-5; weak D call: TRBD2 (5 bases). The CDR3 runs to 17 residues. CDR1 is SEHNR, CDR2 FQNEAQ, per germline (reference sequence). The CDR3 here is CVSSLGRAFGIQETQYL. The CDR3 DNA is TGTGTCAGCAGCTTAGGTCGGGCTTTCGGGATCCAAGAGACCCAGTACTTA.

This chain links TRBV11-3 with TRBJ2-1; maybe TRBD2 (5 bases). This CDR3 is 15 amino acids long. The V gene lost 5 bases and the J gene lost 7 bases, with 18 bases spanning the gap. Germline CDR1 reads SGHNT; CDR2 reads YENEEA. CDR3 sequence reads: CASSLSRDKANEQFF. DNA for the CDR3: TGTGCCAGCAGCCTATCCCGGGATAAGGCTAATGAGCAGTTCTTC.

This chain joins TRBV12-3 or TRBV12-4 and TRBJ2-1; D unclear. V was clipped by 3 bases and J by 6 bases, with 12 bases between them. The CDR3 sequence is 14 residues long. The CDR3 spells CASSLWRMVNEQFF. CDR3 DNA: TGTGCCAGCAGTTTGTGGCGCATGGTCAATGAGCAGTTCTTC.

The CDR3 sequence: CANRPGLKPGELFF. CDR3 nucleotides: TGTGCCAACAGACCGGGACTGAAGCCCGGGGAGCTGTTTTTT. The genes are TRBV12-3 or TRBV12-4 and TRBJ2-2; the D gene is possibly TRBD2 (6 bases). V lost 10 bases, J lost 6 bases, and 18 bases lay in between. The CDR3 has 14 amino acids.

A note on this clonotype: This may arise from a read error, as a much more abundant clone is one base away. The chain couples TRBV5-6 to TRBJ2-7; D not resolved. The V end lost 4 bases, the J end lost 2 bases, and 7 bases lay between the germline ends. This CDR3 has 12 residues. The V gene's germline CDR1 is SGHDT and CDR2 YYEEEE. Written as DNA, the CDR3 is TGTGCCAGCAGCCTCGTGCCCTACGAGCAGTACTTC. As protein: CASSLVPYEQYF.

This clonotype was detected many times. The gene calls are TRBV28 and TRBJ2-7; D is perhaps TRBD1 (5 bases). CDR3 size: 13 residues. Deletions cut 6 bases from V and 3 bases from J, with 12 bases between. Germline V lookup: CDR1 MDHEN, CDR2 SYDVKM. CDR3 protein: CASRPQGLYEQYF. The CDR3 bases are TGTGCCAGCAGGCCCCAGGGCCTCTACGAGCAGTACTTC.

On this clonotype: One end of the junction fails to match germline, which may point to a read error. V gene TRBV6-2 or TRBV6-3 combines with J gene TRBJ2-3, with TRBD2 matching over 8 bases. CDR1 and CDR2 from the germline V gene are MNHEY and SVGEGT. The CDR3 sequence is 16 residues long. CDR3 region: CASRVGISGKTETQYF. The DNA of the CDR3 is TGTGCCAGCAGGGTAGGGATTAGCGGGAAAACAGAAACGCAGTATTTT.

This clonotype has at least ten counts. The chain recombines TRBV28 with TRBJ1-1; D remains unclear. Between the trimmed V and J ends, which lost 2 bases and 3 bases, there was a span of 10 bases. This CDR3 contains 14 residues. Germline CDR1 is MDHEN and CDR2 is SYDVKM. CDR3 protein: CASSLRRWDTEAFF. As DNA, the CDR3 is TGTGCCAGCAGTTTAAGACGCTGGGACACTGAAGCTTTCTTT. The full variable domain, completed using reference TRBV28 and TRBJ1-1, is DVKVTQSSRYLVKRTGEKVFLECVQDMDHENMFWYRQDPGLGLRLIYFSYDVKMKEKGDIPEGYSVSREKKERFSLILESASTNQTSMYLCASSLRRWDTEAFFGQGTRLTVV.

CDR3 in amino acids: CAWSVGMGYDEQYF. CDR3 DNA sequence: TGTGCCTGGAGTGTCGGGATGGGGTACGACGAGCAGTACTTC. The chain carries TRBV30 and TRBJ2-7; D is perhaps TRBD2 (5 bases). Germline CDR1 is GTSNPN and CDR2 is SVGIG (reference sequence). V gave up 0 bases and J gave up 5 bases, with 14 bases separating them. This CDR3 comprises 14 residues.

The chain couples TRBV20-1 to TRBJ2-7; perhaps TRBD2 as D (6 bases). Trimming shortened V by 3 bases and J by 3 bases, and 15 bases separated the two germline ends. The CDR3 loop spans 14 amino acids. From germline, CDR1 is DFQATT and CDR2 SNEGSKA (reference sequence). The DNA for the CDR3 is TGCAGTGCTAGTTACCGGGACTTCAACTACGAGCAGTACTTC. Amino acids: CSASYRDFNYEQYF.

The chain couples TRBV4-1 to TRBJ2-7, with D uncertain. The CDR3 covers 16 residues. Germline lookup yields CDR1 MGHRA and CDR2 YSYEKL. Trimming removed 2 bases from V and 3 bases from J, with 17 bases in between. The CDR3 loop reads CASSQNPSAVVYEQYF. CDR3 nucleotide sequence: TGCGCCAGCAGCCAAAACCCATCGGCGGTAGTCTACGAGCAGTACTTC.

With respect to this clonotype: A single base separates this from a much larger clone, so it may be a read error. The rearrangement uses TRBV12-3 or TRBV12-4 and TRBJ2-1; D may correspond to TRBD1 or TRBD2 (5 bases each). This CDR3 has 15 amino acids. This chain's CDR3 is CVSSLMAPRGDEQFF. CDR3 in DNA: TGTGTCAGCAGTTTAATGGCCCCCAGAGGGGATGAGCAGTTCTTC.

This clonotype occurred many times. V and J are TRBV5-8 and TRBJ1-5; D call uncertain. V was pared by 2 bases and J by 5 bases, with 5 bases between. CDR1 is SGHTS, CDR2 YDEGEE, per germline. This CDR3 is 12 amino acids long. CDR3 sequence: CASSLRYQPQHF. The CDR3 DNA reads TGTGCCAGCAGCTTAAGGTATCAGCCCCAGCATTTT. The complete variable domain, with remaining parts taken from reference TRBV5-8 and TRBJ1-5, reads EAGVTQSPTHLIKTRGQQATLRCSPISGHTSVYWYQQALGLGLQFLLWYDEGEERNRGNFPPRFSGRQFPNYSSELNVNALELEDSALYLCASSLRYQPQHFGDGTRLSIL.

This clonotype was found many times. The chain uses TRBV6-1 and TRBJ2-2; weak D call: TRBD2 (5 bases). Trimming stripped 4 bases from V and 0 bases from J, with 18 bases between. CDR3 length equals 18 residues. Germline values: CDR1 MNHNS, CDR2 SASEGT. CDR3: CASSGWELPRANTGELFF. The CDR3, as DNA: TGTGCCAGCAGTGGGTGGGAGTTGCCAAGGGCGAACACCGGGGAGCTGTTTTTT.

On this clonotype: Compared with germline, one end of the junction differs, possibly owing to a read error. The chain links TRBV28 to TRBJ1-4; 10 bases are a match to TRBD1. Germline V gene sequence: CDR1 MDHEN, CDR2 SYDVKM. This CDR3 comprises 15 residues. CDR3 loop: CASSLRQGANEKLFF. The DNA of the CDR3 is TGTGCCAGCAGTTTAAGACAGGGGGCTAATGAAAAACTATTTTTT.

This clonotype was picked up many times. The chain recombines TRBV5-5 with TRBJ1-6; D is ambiguous. V dropped 1 base and J dropped 7 bases, with 12 bases sitting between them. The CDR3 sequence is 15 residues long. Germline assignment: CDR1 SGHKS and CDR2 YYEKEE (reference sequence). CDR3 sequence reads: CASSLQLRRNSPLHF. DNA of the CDR3: TGTGCCAGCAGCTTGCAGCTCAGGCGAAATTCACCCCTCCACTTT.

On this clonotype: One junction end does not reproduce the germline sequence, and a read error may be involved. The chain links TRBV6-5 to TRBJ2-2; 10 bases agree with TRBD2. This CDR3 comprises 18 residues. The germline CDR1 and CDR2 sequences are MNHEY and SVGAGI. The CDR3 loop is CASRYSKLAGVTTGELFF. CDR3 DNA: TGTGCCAGCCGTTACTCGAAGCTAGCGGGGGTTACCACTGGGGAGCTGTTTTTT.

This clonotype came up many times. A read error may explain this, as a much larger clone is one base away. For the CDR3, the DNA is TGTGCCAGCAGCTTAGCGTCTAGCGCTAACACAGATACGCAGTATTTT. Amino acid sequence: CASSLASSANTDTQYF. The chain links TRBV11-2 to TRBJ2-3; D is possibly TRBD2 (6 bases). The CDR3 loop spans 16 amino acids. Trimming shortened V by 1 base and J by 2 bases, and 13 bases separated the two germline ends. The germline V gene has CDR1 SGHAT and CDR2 FQNNGV.

The table lists this clonotype with a few counts. The CDR3 protein is CSASQGPFTDTQYF. For the CDR3, the DNA is TGCAGTGCTAGTCAGGGTCCTTTCACAGATACGCAGTATTTT. The V gene is TRBV20-1, the J gene TRBJ2-3; TRBD1 might be the D (5 bases). The CDR3 covers 14 residues. Germline V gene data show CDR1 as DFQATT and CDR2 as SNEGSKA (reference sequence). Trimming removed 3 bases at V and 2 bases at J, with 12 bases between.

This clonotype was seen only once. A much larger clone differs from this one at a single base, so this may be a read error. The chain uses TRBV5-6 and TRBJ2-2; D unresolved. The CDR3 sequence is 15 residues long. Germline V gives CDR1 SGHDT, CDR2 YYEEEE. Between the trimmed V and J ends, which lost 6 bases and 5 bases, there was a span of 17 bases. The CDR3 region has the DNA TGTGCCAGCACCCCTGACACCACCCTGACCGGGGAGCTGTTTTTT. Its protein is CASTPDTTLTGELFF.